Below, 14 T cell receptor beta chains from the same sample are listed, as sequenced in a study of cytomegalovirus exposure and HLA in healthy donors. PCR used 60 Vbeta primers and 13 Jbeta primers. TCRdb's copy holds only in-frame clones and misses some; the assay was immunoSEQ multiplex PCR. The data contain 150,000 to 170,000 clones, more than 75% of them seen just once; the ten biggest clones take up 7.7%. Sequencing was done on a sample of PBMCs. These receptors were collected from a man aged 30-40 years in good health and CMV-seropositive.

This clone has only one observation. This chain uses TRBV4-1 with TRBJ2-5, with a possible D match to TRBD2 (6 bases). The germline V and J ends were trimmed by 0 bases and 1 base, with 15 bases remaining between them. Germline V gene lookup returns CDR1 MGHRA and CDR2 YSYEKL. This CDR3 region has 17 residues. The CDR3 sequence: CASSQEEVGGFQETQYF. In DNA, the CDR3 is TGCGCCAGCAGCCAAGAGGAGGTGGGGGGATTCCAAGAGACCCAGTACTTC.

This clone was recorded only once. Here the CDR3 reads CASSLYRLAGQLREQYF. The CDR3 coding sequence is TGTGCCAGCAGCTTGTATCGGCTAGCGGGGCAGCTTAGGGAGCAGTACTTC. This sequence joins TRBV5-6 and TRBJ2-7; 9 positions match TRBD2. Germline CDR1 reads SGHDT; CDR2 reads YYEEEE. The CDR3 spans 17 residues. Losses at the gene ends were 1 base for V and 7 bases for J; bases not matched to a gene: 15.

This chain connects TRBV27 to TRBJ1-5; no firm D call. CDR3 size: 14 residues. In germline, CDR1 is MNHEY, CDR2 SMNVEV (reference sequence). The V end was cut by 6 bases, the J end by 6 bases, with 15 bases between. The CDR3 region is CASSPKTMGQPQHF. The CDR3 coding sequence is TGTGCCAGCAGCCCGAAGACAATGGGTCAGCCCCAGCATTTT.

This rearrangement joins TRBV5-1 to TRBJ2-5; D call uncertain. Germline V gives CDR1 SGHRS, CDR2 YFSETQ. V lost 1 base to trimming and J lost 5 bases, with 12 bases between them. CDR3 length: 14 residues. The CDR3 loop reads CASSLYPGWETQYF. The CDR3 nucleotides read TGCGCCAGCAGCTTGTATCCGGGTTGGGAGACCCAGTACTTC.

This clone was found once. This sequence joins TRBV5-4 and TRBJ2-1; TRBD2 matches at 7 bases. Germline CDR1 SGHNT, CDR2 YYREEE (reference sequence). The CDR3 contains 14 residues. V was pared by 5 bases and J by 3 bases, with 5 bases of the junction left unmatched. The CDR3 DNA sequence: TGTGCCAGCAGGCTAGCGGTTCACTACAATGAGCAGTTCTTC. Protein product: CASRLAVHYNEQFF.

The V call is TRBV30, the J call TRBJ1-5, with D possibly matching TRBD1 (6 bases). Germline CDR1 reads GTSNPN; CDR2 reads SVGIG (reference sequence). The CDR3 spans 13 residues. Trimming took 5 bases from V and 7 from J, leaving 15 bases between them. The DNA for the CDR3 is TGTGCCTGGGCGGACAGAGGGTCCCAGCCCCAGCATTTT. Its translation: CAWADRGSQPQHF. Drawing the rest from reference TRBV30 and TRBJ1-5, the complete variable domain is SQTIHQWPATLVQPVGSPLSLECTVEGTSNPNLYWYRQAAGRGLQLLFYSVGIGQISSEVPQNLSASRPQDRQFILSSKKLLLSDSGFYLCAWADRGSQPQHFGDGTRLSIL.

The gene calls are TRBV7-8 and TRBJ2-7; D is unresolved. The CDR3 length is 12 residues. V lost 4 bases to trimming and J lost 3 bases, with 7 bases between them. Germline-derived CDR1 and CDR2 are SGHVS and FQNEAQ. The CDR3 coding sequence is TGTGCCAGCAGCTCGGTATTCTACGAGCAGTACTTC. As protein: CASSSVFYEQYF. Based on the CDR3 plus reference TRBV7-8 and TRBJ2-7, the full variable domain is GAGVSQSPRYKVAKRGQDVALRCDPISGHVSLFWYQQALGQGPEFLTYFQNEAQLDKSGLPSDRFFAERPEGSVSTLKIQRTQQEDSAVYLCASSSVFYEQYFGPGTRLTVT.

This chain connects TRBV30 to TRBJ2-3; tentatively, D is TRBD1 (5 bases). The CDR3 runs to 14 residues. Trimming removed 0 bases from V and 1 base from J, with 8 bases in between. The germline V gene encodes CDR1 GTSNPN and CDR2 SVGIG (reference sequence). The CDR3 DNA reads TGTGCCTGGAGTGTAGTAGGGGGCACAGATACGCAGTATTTT. Translated, it gives CAWSVVGGTDTQYF.

Regarding this clone: One end of the junction does not line up with germline, which may come from a read error. The J gene is TRBJ1-2, the V gene TRBV7-2; the D gene is possibly TRBD1 (5 bases). The CDR3 extends over 14 amino acids. Germline V lookup: CDR1 SGHTA, CDR2 FQGNSA. The CDR3: CASSIPQGGYVYTF. CDR3 in DNA: TGTGCCAGCAGCATACCCCAGGGAGGGTATGTCTACACCTTC.

The rearrangement joins TRBV19 to TRBJ1-2, with 7 bases lining up with TRBD1. Germline V gives CDR1 LNHDA, CDR2 SQIVND (reference sequence). After removal of 2 bases from V and 4 bases from J, the junction contained 4 bases not matched to a gene. This CDR3 has 14 residues. The CDR3 sequence is CASSITDRPYGYTF. The CDR3 DNA is TGTGCCAGTAGTATAACGGACAGGCCCTATGGCTACACCTTC. Full variable domain (missing parts from reference TRBV19 and TRBJ1-2): DGGITQSPKYLFRKEGQNVTLSCEQNLNHDAMYWYRQDPGQGLRLIYYSQIVNDFQKGDIAEGYSVSREKKESFPLTVTSAQKNPTAFYLCASSITDRPYGYTFGSGTRLTVV.

The chain employs TRBV2 and TRBJ1-2; no definite D call. V was cut by 2 bases and J by 7 bases, with 14 bases left in between. The CDR3 loop spans 14 amino acids. The germline CDR1 and CDR2 sequences are SNHLY and FYNNEI. The CDR3 coding sequence is TGTGCCAGCAGTGAAAATGAGGAGGCCGGTGGCTACACCTTC. Residues: CASSENEEAGGYTF.

This clone has a single count. This CDR3 is CASSLVGGTLVEQFF. In nucleotides, the CDR3 is TGTGCCAGCAGCTTAGTTGGCGGGACGCTGGTTGAGCAGTTCTTC. V and J are TRBV7-2 and TRBJ2-1; a possible D gene is TRBD2 (6 bases). CDR1 and CDR2 (germline): SGHTA, FQGNSA. This CDR3 contains 15 residues. Trimming pared 1 base from V and 9 bases from J, leaving 16 bases between.

The chain uses TRBV30 and TRBJ2-7; tentative D call: TRBD2 (5 bases). This CDR3 has 12 amino acids. V dropped 1 base and J dropped 5 bases, with 9 bases sitting between them. The germline V gene encodes CDR1 GTSNPN and CDR2 SVGIG (reference sequence). The CDR3 DNA reads TGTGCCTGGAGTGGCCAAGCGGACGAGCAGTACTTC. This encodes CAWSGQADEQYF.

This chain joins TRBV20-1 and TRBJ2-1, with no clear D. The CDR3 loop spans 11 amino acids. Germline V CDR1 and CDR2: DFQATT, SNEGSKA (reference sequence). V was trimmed by 1 base and J by 5 bases, leaving 3 bases between them. The CDR3 region is CSARADNEQFF. In nucleotides, the CDR3 is TGCAGTGCTAGAGCGGACAATGAGCAGTTCTTC.